The text below deals with one TCR beta chain. The antigen remains unidentified. The sample contains more than one DNA sequence encoding this CDR3. Trimming cost V 11 bases and J 5 bases; bases outside gene matches: 11. Germline-derived CDR1 and CDR2 are SNHLY and FYNNEI. This CDR3 region has 14 residues. This sample is drawn from a study of shared clonotypes between healthy human individuals. Study overall: CD4 naive and memory got three plates each, CD8 naive two, CD8 memory one. Points from the study as a whole: Rarefaction revealed incomplete sorted-subset sequencing despite large depth. Shared clonotypes across all four donors exceeded non-shared ones in generation probability.

Repertoires were generated with immunoSEQ multiplex PCR, while TCRdb's copy carries only in-frame clones and drops some. The data hold about 960,000 clones, with approximately 76% observed a single time. This TCR came from a young man in good health. Sample: memory CD4+ T cells sorted from blood. Subset here: CD45RA-negative fraction. The chain has TRBV2 and TRBJ1-5, with 8 bases aligning to TRBD1. CDR3 region: CASTGTGGDQPQHF. The CDR3 DNA reads as TGTGCCTCCACTGGGACAGGTGGGGATCAGCCCCAGCATTTT.